A single sample gave rise to the 26 T cell receptor beta chains below, sequenced in a study of T cells in Graves' hyperthyroidism and ophthalmopathy. The source material, RNA transcripts, was used to amplify TCR beta CDR3 regions. The HTBI primer set served for first-round RT-PCR of the TCR CDR3. TCRdb processed the multiplex PCR reads anew with MiXCR; each CDR3 protein has one entry. The table has 600,000 to 800,000 distinct CDR3 sequences, over 35% seen once. Input material: blood. Every receptor here comes from a woman in her forties with Graves' hyperthyroidism.

V usage is TRBV2 and J usage is TRBJ2-7, with D maybe TRBD1 (6 bases). Trimming removed 7 bases at V and 1 base at J, with 14 bases between. Germline CDR1 and CDR2: SNHLY and FYNNEI. This CDR3 has 14 amino acids. Here the CDR3 reads CASMFQGNSYEQYF. The CDR3 coding sequence is TGTGCCAGCATGTTTCAGGGGAATTCCTACGAGCAGTACTTC.

This clonotype occurred a few times. This chain links TRBV7-9 with TRBJ2-3; D ambiguous. CDR1 and CDR2 (germline): SEHNR, FQNEAQ (reference sequence). This CDR3 spans 12 amino acids. Trimming left V 0 bases short and J 7 bases short, with 5 bases between. CDR3 coding DNA: TGTGCCAGCAGCTTAGCCTCCCATACGCAGTATTTT. It translates to CASSLASHTQYF. The full variable domain, rest sourced from reference TRBV7-9 and TRBJ2-3, is DTGVSQNPRHKITKRGQNVTFRCDPISEHNRLYWYRQTLGQGPEFLTYFQNEAQLEKSRLLSDRFSAERPKGSFSTLEIQRTEQGDSAMYLCASSLASHTQYFGPGTRLTVL.

This chain uses TRBV10-3 with TRBJ2-7; unclear D gene. Per the germline V gene, CDR1 is ENHRY and CDR2 is SYGVKD. Trimming took 10 bases from V and 7 from J, leaving 11 bases between them. The CDR3 covers 10 residues. CDR3 region: CATASNEQYF. The CDR3 DNA is TGTGCCACAGCAAGCAATGAGCAGTACTTC.

This clonotype was found many times. This CDR3 is CASTTHNTEAFF. CDR3 bases: TGTGCCAGCACGACACACAACACTGAAGCTTTCTTT. This chain uses TRBV2 with TRBJ1-1; D is undetermined. The germline V gene has CDR1 SNHLY and CDR2 FYNNEI. Between the trimmed V and J ends, which lost 7 bases and 2 bases, there was a span of 8 bases. The length of the CDR3 is 12 residues.

A few counts support this clonotype. This sequence joins TRBV4-2 and TRBJ2-6, with D possibly matching TRBD2 (5 bases). The V and J ends lost 1 base and 4 bases respectively, with 14 bases between them. Germline V gene sequence: CDR1 LGHNA, CDR2 YNFKEQ. The CDR3 extends over 17 amino acids. CDR3 amino acids: CASSQGGSKGGANVLTF. CDR3 coding DNA: TGTGCCAGCAGCCAAGGAGGGTCGAAGGGAGGGGCCAACGTCCTGACTTTC.

As for this clonotype: This clone may be a read error of a much larger clone one base away. V and J are TRBV9 and TRBJ1-1; 9 bases match TRBD1. CDR1 and CDR2 from the germline V gene are SGDLS and YYNGEE. V lost 4 bases and J lost 1; bases outside the gene matches: 5. This CDR3 spans 15 amino acids. CDR3 nucleotides: TGTGCCAGCAGCCACACGGGACAGGGGAACACTGAAGCTTTCTTT. Protein sequence: CASSHTGQGNTEAFF.

This clonotype occurred once. The junction does not match germline at one end; this may be a read error. The chain is built from TRBV7-9 and TRBJ1-2; TRBD1 is a possible D gene (5 bases). The CDR3 runs to 14 residues. Per the germline V gene, CDR1 is SEHNR and CDR2 is FQNEAQ (reference sequence). This CDR3 is CASILDSSNYGYTF. CDR3 in DNA: TGTGCCAGCATCTTAGACAGCTCTAACTATGGCTACACCTTC.

This clonotype was seen more than once but under ten times. The gene calls are TRBV7-9 and TRBJ2-7; 9 bases agree with TRBD2. This CDR3 comprises 16 residues. The germline V gene encodes CDR1 SEHNR and CDR2 FQNEAQ (reference sequence). Trimming removed 5 bases from V and 4 bases from J; junction bases left unmatched: 12. DNA of the CDR3: TGTGCCAGCAGCCAAGTCGCTAGCGGGATTGGTTACGAGCAGTACTTC. Amino acid sequence: CASSQVASGIGYEQYF.

The table lists this clonotype with many counts. The CDR3 sequence: CASSPTQGWEGYTF. The CDR3 coding sequence is TGTGCCAGCAGCCCGACACAGGGGTGGGAAGGCTACACCTTC. V and J are TRBV2 and TRBJ1-2; 7 bases fit TRBD1. There are 14 residues in the CDR3. The trim removed 6 bases at V and 8 bases at J, leaving 12 bases unmatched. Germline CDR1 and CDR2: SNHLY and FYNNEI.

This clonotype was observed a handful of times. The chain employs TRBV6-5 and TRBJ2-5; TRBD1 is a possible D gene (7 bases). The germline V and J ends were trimmed by 11 bases and 7 bases, with 14 bases remaining between them. CDR1 and CDR2 (germline): MNHEY, SVGAGI. The CDR3 runs 11 residues. The CDR3 DNA is TGTGCCGGAGGGGGCCTAGGGACCCAGTACTTC. Protein product: CAGGGLGTQYF.

In its sample, this clonotype was seen a few times. J is TRBJ1-2 and V is TRBV27; D is unclear. This CDR3 is 13 amino acids long. V lost 3 bases, J lost 7 bases, and 12 bases lay in between. Germline CDR1 MNHEY, CDR2 SMNVEV (reference sequence). The CDR3 is CASSFKGFSGYTF. In DNA, the CDR3 is TGTGCCAGCAGTTTTAAAGGGTTTAGTGGCTACACCTTC.

Of note for this clonotype: One end of the junction varies from germline; a read error may be responsible. The chain couples TRBV7-8 to TRBJ1-5; 9 bases are a match to TRBD1. The CDR3 has 16 residues. From germline, CDR1 is SGHVS and CDR2 FQNEAQ. The CDR3 nucleotides are TGCGCCAGCAGCCCCTCCGGGACAGGGCCCAATCAGCCCCAGCATTTT. Its protein is CASSPSGTGPNQPQHF.

The chain employs TRBV20-1 and TRBJ2-7; D is perhaps TRBD1 (6 bases). V was cut by 5 bases and J by 3 bases, with 14 bases left in between. CDR1 is DFQATT, CDR2 SNEGSKA, per germline (reference sequence). The CDR3 loop spans 13 amino acids. CDR3 loop: CSAPSGGGYEQYF. The CDR3 bases are TGCAGTGCTCCGAGTGGGGGCGGCTACGAGCAGTACTTC.

V gene TRBV7-9 combines with J gene TRBJ1-4, with TRBD1 matching over 12 bases. Germline lookup yields CDR1 SEHNR and CDR2 FQNEAQ (reference sequence). V lost 5 bases to trimming and J lost 6 bases; unmatched junction nucleotides: 13. The CDR3 runs 18 residues. CDR3 loop: CASSRAGTGGGGDEKLFF. The CDR3 bases are TGTGCCAGCAGCCGTGCCGGGACAGGGGGCGGAGGGGATGAAAAACTGTTTTTT.

This clonotype has a single count. The chain carries TRBV12-3 or TRBV12-4 and TRBJ1-1, with D possibly TRBD1 on 6 matching bases. The germline V and J ends were trimmed by 7 bases and 4 bases, with 10 bases remaining between them. This CDR3 spans 12 amino acids. The CDR3 reads CASNRESTEAFF. The CDR3 nucleotides read TGTGCCAGCAACAGGGAGAGCACTGAAGCTTTCTTT.

This clonotype was picked up one time. The conserved phenylalanine or tryptophan is not found at the CDR3 terminus, so this likely reflects a read error. This chain links TRBV15 with TRBJ1-1, with unresolved D. V shed 10 bases and J shed 0 bases, with 15 bases lying between them. Germline V gives CDR1 LNHNV, CDR2 YYDKDF (reference sequence). The CDR3 has 14 residues. DNA for the CDR3: TGTGCCAGCAGGTATTCCCACATGAACACTGAAGCTTTCTCT. The encoded protein is CASRYSHMNTEAFS.

This chain joins TRBV7-9 and TRBJ2-2; D gene unclear. The CDR3 consists of 18 residues. V was shortened by 0 bases and J by 6 bases, with 20 bases between the two germline ends. Germline loops: CDR1 SEHNR, CDR2 FQNEAQ (reference sequence). The CDR3 spells CASSLAERPPGHAGELFF. CDR3 DNA sequence: TGTGCCAGCAGCTTAGCGGAGAGGCCCCCGGGTCACGCCGGGGAGCTGTTTTTT.

In its sample, this clonotype was seen many times. This sequence joins TRBV7-9 and TRBJ2-7; the D is unclear. Germline lookup yields CDR1 SEHNR and CDR2 FQNEAQ (reference sequence). The CDR3 contains 14 residues. V lost 6 bases and J 0 bases, leaving 12 bases between the germline ends. The CDR3 DNA reads as TGTGCCAGCAGTTGGCCCATGGACTCCTACGAGCAGTACTTC. This sequence encodes CASSWPMDSYEQYF. Variable domain in full (rest from reference TRBV7-9 and TRBJ2-7): DTGVSQNPRHKITKRGQNVTFRCDPISEHNRLYWYRQTLGQGPEFLTYFQNEAQLEKSRLLSDRFSAERPKGSFSTLEIQRTEQGDSAMYLCASSWPMDSYEQYFGPGTRLTVT.

The V and J genes are TRBV7-2 and TRBJ1-2; D uncertain. The germline V and J ends were trimmed by 5 bases and 8 bases, with 33 bases remaining between them. This CDR3 has 19 amino acids. Germline assignment: CDR1 SGHTA and CDR2 FQGNSA. CDR3 sequence: CASSQAHSKRSPLLLGYTF. DNA for the CDR3: TGTGCCAGCAGCCAAGCCCACAGTAAGAGATCGCCGCTATTATTAGGCTACACCTTC.

Only a few counts were recorded for this clonotype. The chain recombines TRBV6-2 or TRBV6-3 with TRBJ1-2; D is uncertain. Trimming pared 4 bases from V and 8 bases from J, leaving 14 bases between. CDR3 length: 13 amino acids. Germline CDR1 MNHEY, CDR2 SVGEGT. CDR3 residues: CASSSLGLAGYTF. For the CDR3, the DNA is TGTGCCAGCAGTTCCCTAGGCTTGGCCGGCTACACCTTC.

For this clonotype: A much larger clone sits a single nucleotide away, making a read error possible. The chain combines TRBV7-1 with TRBJ1-1, with TRBD1 matching 8 bases. TRBV7-1 is identified as an open reading frame with a role that is uncertain. This CDR3 contains 14 residues. CDR3 in amino acids: CASSSGQVRAEALF. The CDR3, as DNA: TGTGCCAGCAGCTCGGGACAGGTGAGGGCGGAAGCTCTCTTT.

This clonotype was seen more than once but under ten times. The chain carries TRBV10-2 and TRBJ1-2, with 9 positions matching TRBD1. The germline gives CDR1 WSHSY, CDR2 SAAADI. The CDR3 extends over 13 amino acids. Unmatched junction bases numbered 6, after V lost 7 bases and J lost 6 bases. The CDR3 loop reads CASNSQGADGYTF. DNA for the CDR3: TGCGCCAGCAACTCACAGGGGGCCGATGGCTACACCTTC.

DNA for the CDR3: TGTGCCAGCTCACCATCCGAAGACCGCAGCAATCAGCCCCAGCATTTT. Translation gives CASSPSEDRSNQPQHF. The chain combines TRBV2 with TRBJ1-5; the D is unclear. Trimming removed 8 bases at V and 1 base at J, with 18 bases between. This CDR3 contains 16 residues. The germline V gene has CDR1 SNHLY and CDR2 FYNNEI.

This clonotype was seen repeatedly, ten times or more. The chain combines TRBV19 with TRBJ1-5; D is unresolved. The CDR3 is 13 residues long. Per the germline V gene, CDR1 is LNHDA and CDR2 is SQIVND (reference sequence). The ends were cut back, 7 bases at V and 4 bases at J, with 11 bases in the middle. Here the CDR3 DNA reads TGTGCCAGTACTTCCGAAGGGAATCAGCCCCAGCATTTT. It is translated as CASTSEGNQPQHF.

V usage is TRBV29-1 and J usage is TRBJ2-7; 12 nucleotides match TRBD1. The CDR3 is 16 amino acids. With 5 bases clipped from V and 2 bases from J, the junction kept 10 bases outside the gene matches. Germline-derived CDR1 and CDR2 are SQVTM and ANQGSEA. The CDR3 nucleotides are TGCAGCGTTCAGGGACAGGGGGCGGGGATCCCCTACGAGCAGTACTTC. Translation: CSVQGQGAGIPYEQYF.

The rearrangement joins TRBV20-1 to TRBJ2-7; 10 nucleotides align to TRBD1. The CDR3 spans 12 residues. From germline, CDR1 is DFQATT and CDR2 SNEGSKA (reference sequence). CDR3 residues: CSGGQGSYEQYF. CDR3 nucleotides: TGCAGCGGGGGACAGGGGTCTTACGAGCAGTACTTC.